Listed here are 25 T cell receptor beta chains from one sample, sequenced in a study of blood T cell repertoires in COVID-19. Sequencing used immunoSEQ multiplex PCR; TCRdb keeps in-frame clones, though not all of them. The sample holds under 300,000 clones, 70% to 90% seen once. The sample consisted of PBMCs or T cells enriched from blood (not recorded which). The receptors come from an older woman in a cohort exposed to, infected with or recovered from COVID-19 (not recorded which).

The J gene is TRBJ2-6, the V gene TRBV4-1; possibly TRBD1 for D (7 bases). The CDR3 sequence is 18 residues long. Germline loops: CDR1 MGHRA, CDR2 YSYEKL. V shed 0 bases and J shed 5 bases, with 17 bases lying between them. CDR3 DNA sequence: TGCGCCAGCAGCCAAGATCTTGGGCAGGGGGGTAGGGCCAACGTCCTGACTTTC. Protein sequence: CASSQDLGQGGRANVLTF.

V usage is TRBV6-1 and J usage is TRBJ2-3; D gene unclear. V lost 2 bases and J 0 bases, leaving 9 bases between the germline ends. This CDR3 has 15 residues. Germline V gene data show CDR1 as MNHNS and CDR2 as SASEGT. The CDR3 here is CASSELLASTDTQYF. Written as DNA, the CDR3 is TGTGCCAGCAGTGAACTGTTGGCCAGCACAGATACGCAGTATTTT.

The V gene is TRBV2, the J gene TRBJ1-3, with D perhaps matching TRBD1 (5 bases). The CDR3 totals 15 residues. V was clipped by 1 base and J by 0 bases, with 7 bases between them. The germline V gene has CDR1 SNHLY and CDR2 FYNNEI. The CDR3 region is CASSEGGTSGNTIYF. The CDR3 DNA reads as TGTGCCAGCAGTGAAGGCGGGACCTCTGGAAACACCATATATTTT.

The chain combines TRBV2 with TRBJ2-5; no clear D. Trimming cost V 6 bases and J 1 base, with 12 bases left between them. The CDR3 runs to 14 residues. Germline lookup yields CDR1 SNHLY and CDR2 FYNNEI. The DNA for the CDR3 is TGTGCCAGCAGCCGATCCAGGCCCCAAGAGACCCAGTACTTC. Residues: CASSRSRPQETQYF.

V usage is TRBV6-1 and J usage is TRBJ1-5; 9 bases match TRBD1. Trimming removed 4 bases from V and 4 bases from J; junction bases left unmatched: 8. Germline values: CDR1 MNHNS, CDR2 SASEGT. This CDR3 region has 16 residues. CDR3 protein: CASSGGGQGFNQPQHF. For the CDR3, the DNA is TGTGCCAGCAGTGGAGGGGGACAGGGCTTTAATCAGCCCCAGCATTTT.

The rearrangement uses TRBV5-4 and TRBJ2-5; 13 bases map to TRBD2. This CDR3 region has 16 residues. CDR1 is SGHNT and CDR2 is YYREEE in the germline V gene (reference sequence). The V gene end was trimmed by 0 bases and the J gene end by 7 bases; junction bases not matched to a gene: 6. The CDR3 reads CASSLELAGGRATQYF. CDR3 DNA: TGTGCCAGCAGCTTGGAACTAGCGGGAGGGCGGGCGACCCAGTACTTC.

The chain employs TRBV6-6 and TRBJ2-7, with D possibly TRBD2 on 5 matching bases. CDR1 is MNHNY and CDR2 is SVGAGI in the germline V gene (reference sequence). This CDR3 spans 14 amino acids. V shed 8 bases and J shed 2 bases, with 16 bases lying between them. CDR3 nucleotides: TGTGCCAGCTACTCTTCCAACGGGGCCTACGAGCAGTACTTC. This translates into CASYSSNGAYEQYF.

The genes are TRBV6-5 and TRBJ1-2; 11 nucleotides match TRBD1. This CDR3 contains 14 residues. Unmatched junction bases numbered 9, after V lost 9 bases and J lost 6 bases. Germline CDR1 reads MNHEY; CDR2 reads SVGAGI. The CDR3 is CASHRTGGAHGYTF. The CDR3 DNA reads as TGTGCCAGTCATCGGACAGGGGGCGCACATGGCTACACCTTC.

The CDR3 bases are TGTGCCAGCAGCTTAGGAACTAGCGGGATCCTAGCCAAAAACATTCAGTACTTC. Translating gives CASSLGTSGILAKNIQYF. The chain has TRBV11-2 and TRBJ2-4; TRBD2 matches at 10 bases. Germline V gene data show CDR1 as SGHAT and CDR2 as FQNNGV. The junction had 6 bases not matched to a gene; V was cut back by 1 base and J by 0 bases. The CDR3 has 18 amino acids. The full variable domain, in which reference TRBV11-2 and TRBJ2-4 provide the parts outside the CDR3, is EAGVAQSPRYKIIEKRQSVAFWCNPISGHATLYWYQQILGQGPKLLIQFQNNGVVDDSQLPKDRFSAERLKGVDSTLKIQPAKLEDSAVYLCASSLGTSGILAKNIQYFGAGTRLSVL.

V gene TRBV6-5 combines with J gene TRBJ2-7, with 8 bases that match TRBD1. The ends lost 5 bases at V and 4 bases at J; junction bases unmatched: 7. CDR1 and CDR2 from the germline V gene are MNHEY and SVGAGI. The CDR3 has 14 residues. The CDR3 loop reads CASSHRQGSYEQYF. Written as DNA, the CDR3 is TGTGCCAGCAGTCACCGACAGGGGAGTTACGAGCAGTACTTC.

The V gene is TRBV27, the J gene TRBJ2-7, with D tentatively TRBD1 (6 bases). Trimming stripped 2 bases from V and 4 bases from J, with 12 bases between. Germline CDR1 is MNHEY and CDR2 is SMNVEV (reference sequence). The length of the CDR3 is 14 residues. CDR3 region: CASSLQGLVYEQYF. CDR3 coding DNA: TGTGCCAGCAGTTTACAGGGGCTAGTGTACGAGCAGTACTTC.

The chain is built from TRBV19 and TRBJ1-5; the D gene is possibly TRBD1 (5 bases). The CDR3 totals 17 residues. Germline CDR1 and CDR2: LNHDA and SQIVND (reference sequence). Trimming left V 10 bases short and J 0 bases short, with 22 bases between. CDR3 nucleotide sequence: TGTGCCACCCTCGGCAGGGAAGGTGCCTATAGCAATCAGCCCCAGCATTTT. Its translation: CATLGREGAYSNQPQHF.

The chain uses TRBV19 and TRBJ2-1; 9 nucleotides line up with TRBD2. The V and J ends lost 1 base and 0 bases, in that order; junction bases with no gene match: 7. The CDR3 runs to 18 residues. Germline lookup yields CDR1 LNHDA and CDR2 SQIVND (reference sequence). The CDR3 is CASSIATFSGSSYNEQFF. DNA of the CDR3: TGTGCCAGTAGTATAGCGACATTTAGCGGGAGCTCCTACAATGAGCAGTTCTTC.

The CDR3 loop reads CASSLRGTGGNTIYF. In nucleotides, the CDR3 is TGTGCCAGCAGTTTACGGGGGACAGGTGGAAACACCATATATTTT. This chain links TRBV28 with TRBJ1-3, with TRBD1 matching 8 bases. Germline assignment: CDR1 MDHEN and CDR2 SYDVKM. This CDR3 comprises 15 residues. V shed 2 bases, J shed 3 bases, and the junction held 3 bases outside the gene matches.

V usage is TRBV2 and J usage is TRBJ2-7; 12 bases are a match to TRBD2. The germline V gene encodes CDR1 SNHLY and CDR2 FYNNEI. With V trimmed by 7 bases and J by 6 bases, 10 bases remained unmatched. This CDR3 contains 15 residues. The chain's CDR3 is CASKTRLAGVSEQYF. CDR3 nucleotide sequence: TGTGCCAGCAAAACCCGACTAGCGGGAGTAAGCGAGCAGTACTTC. The whole variable domain, remainder taken from reference TRBV2 and TRBJ2-7, is EPEVTQTPSHQVTQMGQEVILRCVPISNHLYFYWYRQILGQKVEFLVSFYNNEISEKSEIFDDQFSVERPDGSNFTLKIRSTKLEDSAMYFCASKTRLAGVSEQYFGPGTRLTVT.

V usage is TRBV10-2 and J usage is TRBJ1-1; D is ambiguous. This CDR3 is 13 amino acids long. V gave up 0 bases and J gave up 9 bases, with 11 bases separating them. Germline lookup yields CDR1 WSHSY and CDR2 SAAADI. The CDR3 loop is CASSESRAAQAFF. The CDR3 DNA sequence: TGCGCCAGCAGTGAGTCGAGGGCGGCTCAAGCTTTCTTT.

CDR3 in amino acids: CASVPSGGNEQFF. In DNA, the CDR3 is TGTGCCAGCGTGCCTTCTGGCGGCAATGAGCAGTTCTTC. The rearrangement links TRBV6-6 to TRBJ2-1; D not resolved. The germline V gene has CDR1 MNHNY and CDR2 SVGAGI (reference sequence). The V end was cut by 8 bases, the J end by 6 bases, with 14 bases between. The CDR3 is made up of 13 amino acids.

The V and J genes are TRBV3-1 (or the pseudogene TRBV3-2) and TRBJ1-5, with 9 nucleotides matching TRBD1. The junction had 5 bases not matched to a gene; V was cut back by 4 bases and J by 7 bases. This CDR3 is built from 14 residues. Germline assignment: CDR1 LGHDT and CDR2 YNNKEL (reference sequence). CDR3 in amino acids: CASSPTGGVQPQHF. Written as DNA, the CDR3 is TGTGCCAGCAGCCCCACAGGGGGCGTGCAGCCCCAGCATTTT.

With respect to this clone: Germline and junction disagree at one end, which may indicate a read error. The chain couples TRBV5-4 to TRBJ2-7; TRBD1 aligns across 7 bases. CDR3 size: 13 residues. The V gene's germline CDR1 is SGHNT and CDR2 YYREEE (reference sequence). CDR3 coding DNA: TGTGCCACCCGACAGGGCCTCTCCTCCGAGCAGTACTTC. The encoded protein is CATRQGLSSEQYF.

The chain carries TRBV6-2 or TRBV6-3 and TRBJ1-5, with D perhaps matching TRBD1 (6 bases). In germline, CDR1 is MNHEY, CDR2 SVGEGT. The germline V and J ends were trimmed by 0 bases and 4 bases, with 13 bases remaining between them. The CDR3 is 16 residues long. The CDR3, as DNA: TGTGCCAGCAGTTACTCGAATTACAGGGCGAATCAGCCCCAGCATTTT. Amino acid sequence: CASSYSNYRANQPQHF.

The chain combines TRBV28 with TRBJ1-5; D may be TRBD1 (6 bases). Looked up from germline, CDR1 is MDHEN and CDR2 is SYDVKM. The CDR3 is 15 amino acids. Trimming left V 6 bases short and J 0 bases short, with 12 bases between. Here the CDR3 DNA reads TGTGCCAGCAGCCAAGACAGGAATAGCAATCAGCCCCAGCATTTT. Translation: CASSQDRNSNQPQHF.

The chain uses TRBV2 and TRBJ2-6, with 8 nucleotides matching TRBD1. After removal of 1 base from V and 4 bases from J, the junction contained 3 bases not matched to a gene. The CDR3 is made up of 16 amino acids. Germline-derived CDR1 and CDR2 are SNHLY and FYNNEI. CDR3 sequence (DNA): TGTGCCAGCAGTGAAGGGACAGGGCCCGGGGCCAACGTCCTGACTTTC. Its translation: CASSEGTGPGANVLTF.

The chain joins TRBV7-2 to TRBJ2-6; a weak D match, TRBD2 (6 bases). The CDR3 has 15 residues. Per germline, CDR1 SGHTA and CDR2 FQGNSA. V was clipped by 5 bases and J by 0 bases, with 8 bases between them. CDR3 amino acids: CASSGGPSGANVLTF. The CDR3 DNA sequence: TGTGCCAGCAGCGGAGGGCCCTCTGGGGCCAACGTCCTGACTTTC.

This chain connects TRBV29-1 to TRBJ1-1; weak D call: TRBD1 (5 bases). CDR3 length: 15 amino acids. The V end was cut by 2 bases, the J end by 2 bases, with 15 bases between. Germline loops: CDR1 SQVTM, CDR2 ANQGSEA. DNA for the CDR3: TGCAGCGTTGAACCAGGGTCGAAGGGAAACACTGAAGCTTTCTTT. This translates into CSVEPGSKGNTEAFF.

The chain couples TRBV20-1 to TRBJ1-1; D is unresolved. V was pared by 1 base and J by 9 bases, with 9 bases between. This CDR3 comprises 11 residues. Germline loops: CDR1 DFQATT, CDR2 SNEGSKA (reference sequence). Here the CDR3 reads CSARVEKQAFF. The CDR3 DNA reads as TGCAGTGCTAGAGTTGAGAAACAAGCTTTCTTT.